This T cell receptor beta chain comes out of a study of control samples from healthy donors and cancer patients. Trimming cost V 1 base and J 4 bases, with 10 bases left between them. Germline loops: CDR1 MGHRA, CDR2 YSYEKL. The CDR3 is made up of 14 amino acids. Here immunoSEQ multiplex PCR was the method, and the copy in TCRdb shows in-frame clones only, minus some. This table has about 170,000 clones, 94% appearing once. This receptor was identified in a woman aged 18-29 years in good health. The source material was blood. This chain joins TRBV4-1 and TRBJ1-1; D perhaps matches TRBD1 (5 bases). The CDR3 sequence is CASSQGGYSTEAFF. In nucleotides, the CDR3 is TGCGCCAGCAGCCAAGGGGGGTATAGCACTGAAGCTTTCTTT.